This section outlines one T cell receptor (beta chain) sequence together with its context. Its antigen is currently unknown. Trimming removed 2 bases from V and 15 bases from J, with 17 bases in between. Germline values: CDR1 SGHTA, CDR2 FQGNSA. The CDR3 extends over 13 amino acids. These data originate in a study of T cells after posttransplantation cyclophosphamide. Libraries were prepared by immunoSEQ multiplex PCR; TCRdb keeps only in-frame clonotypes and omits some of them. The data show some 53,000 clones, roughly 86% seen once. Study observations and caveats: Blood and skin or GI T cell repertoires showed limited TRB overlap. TRB clonality was highly associated with recipient CMV seropositivity and reactivation. Donor-recipient repertoire similarity was low at 1-2 months, rising over year one.

The receptor was derived from a man aged 30 to 45 with a blood cancer, CMV-positive, and with a related stem cell donor. The sample consisted of PBMCs. The chain has TRBV7-2 and TRBJ2-1; no firm D call. The CDR3 loop is CASSLIRDTLRFF. The CDR3 DNA reads as TGTGCCAGCAGCTTAATCCGAGACACTCTGAGGTTCTTC.